The 27 T cell receptor beta chains listed next were all sequenced from one sample in a study of blood T cell repertoires in COVID-19. The table came from immunoSEQ multiplex PCR; TCRdb's copy has only in-frame clones and leaves some out. Here the sample spans approximately 470,000 clones, roughly 85% being singletons. Sequencing was done on a sample of peripheral blood. These receptors all stem from a human donor in a cohort sampled during active COVID-19.

The rearrangement uses TRBV7-3 and TRBJ2-4; 9 bases align to TRBD1. Germline loops: CDR1 SGHTA, CDR2 FQGTGA. V was clipped by 5 bases and J by 9 bases; unmatched bases: 5. This CDR3 is built from 13 residues. CDR3 nucleotides: TGTGCCAGCAGCGAAGGACAGGGGCTCATTCAGTACTTC. Translated: CASSEGQGLIQYF.

This chain links TRBV30 with TRBJ2-5; 8 bases align to TRBD1. From germline, CDR1 is GTSNPN and CDR2 SVGIG (reference sequence). The J segment lost 4 bases and the V segment lost 2 bases, leaving 6 bases of the junction unmatched. The CDR3 contains 14 residues. The CDR3 bases are TGTGCCTGGAGTCGACAGGGGCGGAGAGAGACCCAGTACTTC. Translating it yields CAWSRQGRRETQYF.

The chain is built from TRBV7-8 and TRBJ1-5; TRBD1 agrees at 9 bases. Germline V CDR1 and CDR2: SGHVS, FQNEAQ. The CDR3 is made up of 18 amino acids. Trimming cost V 5 bases and J 0 bases; bases outside gene matches: 11. CDR3 DNA: TGTGCCAGCAGCACCGGACAGGGGAGGGGGTATAGCAATCAGCCCCAGCATTTT. Encoded protein: CASSTGQGRGYSNQPQHF.

The CDR3 DNA reads TGTGCCAGCAGCCAACCCGGACAGGGGGCGCGAACTAATGAAAAACTGTTTTTT. The encoded protein is CASSQPGQGARTNEKLFF. The V gene is TRBV3-1 (or the pseudogene TRBV3-2), the J gene TRBJ1-4; 11 nucleotides agree with TRBD1. The germline V gene encodes CDR1 LGHDT and CDR2 YNNKEL (reference sequence). Trimming at V came to 2 bases and at J to 1 base, leaving 6 bases not matched to a gene. The CDR3 consists of 18 residues.

This chain joins TRBV27 and TRBJ2-7; 13 nucleotides align to TRBD2. The V gene's germline CDR1 is MNHEY and CDR2 SMNVEV (reference sequence). With V trimmed by 4 bases and J by 5 bases, 5 bases remained unmatched. This CDR3 contains 15 residues. The CDR3 region has the DNA TGTGCCAGCAGTTCACTAGCGGGAGGGCTCCACGAGCAGTACTTC. This translates into CASSSLAGGLHEQYF.

The chain employs TRBV19 and TRBJ2-1; D is perhaps TRBD2 (7 bases). Germline V lookup: CDR1 LNHDA, CDR2 SQIVND (reference sequence). V was clipped by 7 bases and J by 2 bases, with 15 bases between them. This CDR3 is 15 amino acids long. CDR3 region: CASIDRGGAYNEQFF. In nucleotides, the CDR3 is TGTGCCAGTATAGATAGGGGGGGCGCCTACAATGAGCAGTTCTTC.

The chain recombines TRBV27 with TRBJ2-2, with D hard to call. The V gene lost 2 bases and the J gene lost 1 base, with 2 bases spanning the gap. Germline V gene lookup returns CDR1 MNHEY and CDR2 SMNVEV (reference sequence). The CDR3 has 13 residues. In DNA, the CDR3 is TGTGCCAGCAGTTTACTGAACACCGGGGAGCTGTTTTTT. Protein product: CASSLLNTGELFF.

V usage is TRBV30 and J usage is TRBJ1-1, with 9 bases that match TRBD1. The V and J ends lost 1 base and 1 base, in that order; junction bases with no gene match: 1. Germline V CDR1 and CDR2: GTSNPN, SVGIG (reference sequence). The CDR3 contains 14 residues. CDR3 nucleotide sequence: TGTGCCTGGAGTGGGGGACAGGGGAACACTGAAGCTTTCTTT. Translated, it gives CAWSGGQGNTEAFF.

The chain uses TRBV3-1 (or the pseudogene TRBV3-2) and TRBJ2-5, with TRBD2 identical over 11 bases. This CDR3 is 15 amino acids long. V lost 1 base and J lost 3; bases outside the gene matches: 1. Germline V CDR1 and CDR2: LGHDT, YNNKEL (reference sequence). CDR3 nucleotide sequence: TGTGCCAGCAGCCAAGGGGGACTAGCGGAAGAGACCCAGTACTTC. It yields the protein CASSQGGLAEETQYF.

Here the CDR3 reads CAWSPSPGLRTDTQYF. Written as DNA, the CDR3 is TGTGCCTGGAGTCCATCGCCGGGACTTCGCACAGATACGCAGTATTTT. The chain combines TRBV30 with TRBJ2-3; D is possibly TRBD2 (6 bases). Trimming left V 2 bases short and J 1 base short, with 16 bases between. CDR3 length: 16 residues. Germline values: CDR1 GTSNPN, CDR2 SVGIG (reference sequence).

This chain uses TRBV10-3 with TRBJ2-7; TRBD1 matches at 9 bases. V gave up 7 bases and J gave up 5 bases; unmatched junction bases: 9. Germline CDR1 ENHRY, CDR2 SYGVKD. The CDR3 is 14 residues long. The DNA for the CDR3 is TGTGCCATCAAAAGGGACAGGGCTGAAAACGAGCAGTACTTC. Translated, it gives CAIKRDRAENEQYF.

This CDR3 is CASSSLGGEENEQYF. In DNA form, the CDR3 reads TGTGCCAGCAGTTCCTTGGGGGGAGAAGAAAACGAGCAGTACTTC. This chain joins TRBV28 and TRBJ2-7, with TRBD2 as a possible D gene (6 bases). The V and J ends lost 4 bases and 5 bases respectively, with 18 bases between them. CDR1 and CDR2 from the germline V gene are MDHEN and SYDVKM. CDR3 length: 15 amino acids.

The J gene is TRBJ2-3, the V gene TRBV28; 10 positions match TRBD2. J gave up 3 bases and V 7 bases, and 10 bases lay outside the gene matches. CDR3 length: 16 amino acids. The germline CDR1 and CDR2 sequences are MDHEN and SYDVKM. CDR3 in DNA: TGTGCCAGCACCGAGGGCACTAGCGGGATTACAGATACGCAGTATTTT. It codes for CASTEGTSGITDTQYF.

This chain joins TRBV5-1 and TRBJ2-7, with D possibly matching TRBD1 (6 bases). Germline CDR1 SGHRS, CDR2 YFSETQ. The CDR3 runs 15 residues. Trimming took off 4 bases at V and 0 bases at J, with 14 bases between the two ends. The CDR3 spells CASSRSRDNSYEQYF. CDR3 in DNA: TGCGCCAGCAGCAGGTCCCGGGACAACTCCTACGAGCAGTACTTC. The full variable domain, completed using reference TRBV5-1 and TRBJ2-7, is KAGVTQTPRYLIKTRGQQVTLSCSPISGHRSVSWYQQTPGQGLQFLFEYFSETQRNKGNFPGRFSGRQFSNSRSEMNVSTLELGDSALYLCASSRSRDNSYEQYFGPGTRLTVT.

This clone was seen only a few times. The genes are TRBV2 and TRBJ1-6; 7 bases line up with TRBD1. There are 14 residues in the CDR3. CDR1 is SNHLY and CDR2 is FYNNEI in the germline V gene. V gave up 7 bases and J gave up 4 bases; unmatched junction bases: 4. DNA of the CDR3: TGTGCCAGCAAGAGACAGGGATATAATTCACCCCTCCACTTT. It yields the protein CASKRQGYNSPLHF.

The chain links TRBV27 to TRBJ2-1; unclear D gene. The CDR3 sequence is 17 residues long. V was clipped by 1 base and J by 8 bases, with 21 bases between them. Germline CDR1 reads MNHEY; CDR2 reads SMNVEV (reference sequence). Here the CDR3 DNA reads TGTGCCAGCAGTTTATACCCACCTCTGGCCTTTTCGTATGAGCAGTTCTTC. Translation: CASSLYPPLAFSYEQFF.

This rearrangement joins TRBV6-5 to TRBJ1-1, with no clear D. Germline assignment: CDR1 MNHEY and CDR2 SVGAGI. The CDR3 sequence is 14 residues long. V was cut by 2 bases and J by 0 bases, with 7 bases left in between. The CDR3 spells CASSYNNLNTEAFF. CDR3 nucleotide sequence: TGTGCCAGCAGTTACAATAACTTGAACACTGAAGCTTTCTTT.

The chain couples TRBV28 to TRBJ1-6; no firm D call. The CDR3 has 14 residues. Germline V lookup: CDR1 MDHEN, CDR2 SYDVKM. V was pared by 5 bases and J by 9 bases, with 14 bases between. CDR3 nucleotide sequence: TGTGCCAGCAGTCACCCCCAGCTAGGTTCACCCCTCCACTTT. Protein product: CASSHPQLGSPLHF.

The V and J genes are TRBV5-1 and TRBJ2-1; TRBD1 agrees at 9 bases. The J segment lost 2 bases and the V segment lost 0 bases, leaving 0 bases of the junction unmatched. This CDR3 has 15 residues. Germline values: CDR1 SGHRS, CDR2 YFSETQ. The CDR3 DNA sequence: TGCGCCAGCAGCTTGGGACAGGGGGCCTACAATGAGCAGTTCTTC. It yields the protein CASSLGQGAYNEQFF.

The CDR3 sequence is CASSPKRGSLTQYF. In DNA, the CDR3 is TGTGCCAGTAGCCCTAAGCGGGGGTCATTGACCCAGTACTTC. V gene TRBV19 combines with J gene TRBJ2-5, with 8 bases identical to TRBD2. After removal of 6 bases from V and 7 bases from J, the junction contained 10 bases not matched to a gene. This CDR3 is built from 14 residues. Germline CDR1 LNHDA, CDR2 SQIVND (reference sequence).

This clone was detected once. V is TRBV30 and J is TRBJ2-1; 11 bases agree with TRBD2. Germline values: CDR1 GTSNPN, CDR2 SVGIG (reference sequence). The J segment lost 8 bases and the V segment lost 2 bases, leaving 8 bases of the junction unmatched. The CDR3 runs to 15 residues. The CDR3 sequence is CAWSHSGRARYEQFF. DNA of the CDR3: TGTGCCTGGAGTCATAGCGGGAGGGCGAGGTATGAGCAGTTCTTC.

This rearrangement joins TRBV19 to TRBJ2-1; a weak D match, TRBD2 (6 bases). The ends were cut back, 5 bases at V and 4 bases at J, with 12 bases in the middle. CDR3 length equals 14 residues. From germline, CDR1 is LNHDA and CDR2 SQIVND (reference sequence). For the CDR3, the DNA is TGTGCCAGTAGTTTGGAGGGAAGATACAATGAGCAGTTCTTC. Translation: CASSLEGRYNEQFF.

The chain joins TRBV24-1 to TRBJ2-2; 8 nucleotides agree with TRBD2. Germline values: CDR1 KGHDR, CDR2 SFDVKD. The V gene end was trimmed by 1 base and the J gene end by 3 bases; junction bases not matched to a gene: 6. The CDR3 consists of 17 residues. CDR3 nucleotide sequence: TGTGCCACCAGTGATTTTCGGGAGGGGAAGGACACCGGGGAGCTGTTTTTT. The encoded protein is CATSDFREGKDTGELFF.

Turning to this clone: The same CDR3 is also encoded by other DNA sequences in this sample. CDR3 protein: CASSLRGRTEAFF. The CDR3 bases are TGTGCCAGCAGCCTGCGAGGGAGGACTGAAGCTTTCTTT. The genes are TRBV3-1 (or the pseudogene TRBV3-2) and TRBJ1-1, with no clear D. Germline assignment: CDR1 LGHDT and CDR2 YNNKEL (reference sequence). V was pared by 4 bases and J by 5 bases, with 11 bases between. This CDR3 comprises 13 residues.

This sequence joins TRBV29-1 and TRBJ2-7, with D possibly matching TRBD1 (6 bases). The CDR3 sequence is 13 residues long. Between the trimmed V and J ends, which lost 6 bases and 0 bases, there was a span of 12 bases. The germline V gene has CDR1 SQVTM and CDR2 ANQGSEA. CDR3 loop: CSVRQGFSYEQYF. CDR3 DNA sequence: TGCAGCGTGCGGCAGGGGTTCTCCTACGAGCAGTACTTC.

This chain joins TRBV27 and TRBJ1-5, with D possibly matching TRBD1 (5 bases). Germline CDR1 reads MNHEY; CDR2 reads SMNVEV (reference sequence). V gave up 2 bases and J gave up 0 bases, with 8 bases separating them. The CDR3 is 15 amino acids. In nucleotides, the CDR3 is TGTGCCAGCAGTTTACAGGGAAATAGCAATCAGCCCCAGCATTTT. Translation: CASSLQGNSNQPQHF.

The CDR3 spells CASRPTGSSYEQYF. DNA of the CDR3: TGTGCCAGCAGGCCGACAGGGTCATCCTACGAGCAGTACTTC. The chain uses TRBV6-5 and TRBJ2-7, with 7 bases identical to TRBD1. Trimming cost V 6 bases and J 1 base; bases outside gene matches: 6. Germline loops: CDR1 MNHEY, CDR2 SVGAGI. The CDR3 extends over 14 amino acids.